The 10 T cell receptor beta chains below were found in one sample sequenced in a study of blood T cell repertoires in COVID-19. The assay was immunoSEQ multiplex PCR, and TCRdb's table has in-frame clones only and misses some. Of 50,000 or so clones listed, more than 75% are singletons. The sequencing sample was made of peripheral blood. The receptors stem from a man between 40 and 49 years old with active COVID-19.

The chain carries TRBV7-3 and TRBJ2-1, with D uncertain. V dropped 5 bases and J dropped 6 bases, with 11 bases sitting between them. Germline V gene lookup returns CDR1 SGHTA and CDR2 FQGTGA. This CDR3 has 13 amino acids. CDR3 bases: TGTGCCAGCAGCCTTGGGCCCCTCAATGAGCAGTTCTTC. Its protein is CASSLGPLNEQFF.

The rearrangement joins TRBV28 to TRBJ2-6; TRBD2 is a possible D gene (5 bases). CDR1 MDHEN and CDR2 SYDVKM come from the germline V gene. Trimming took off 8 bases at V and 3 bases at J, with 23 bases between the two ends. The CDR3 runs 18 residues. CDR3 sequence: CASASWVRLAYGANVLTF. For the CDR3, the DNA is TGTGCCAGCGCCTCTTGGGTCCGTCTAGCTTATGGGGCCAACGTCCTGACTTTC.

J is TRBJ2-1 and V is TRBV5-1; 8 bases align to TRBD2. This CDR3 region has 15 residues. J gave up 7 bases and V 0 bases, and 6 bases lay outside the gene matches. Per the germline V gene, CDR1 is SGHRS and CDR2 is YFSETQ. CDR3 in DNA: TGCGCCAGCAGCTTGGCCGGGTTAGCGGGAAATGAGCAGTTCTTC. It codes for CASSLAGLAGNEQFF.

The rearrangement uses TRBV3-1 (or the pseudogene TRBV3-2) and TRBJ2-7; 8 positions agree with TRBD2. CDR1 and CDR2 from the germline V gene are LGHDT and YNNKEL (reference sequence). J was trimmed by 7 bases and V by 1 base; bases with no gene match: 12. The CDR3 is 16 amino acids. The CDR3 nucleotides are TGTGCCAGCAGCCAAGGGCGGGCAGCGGGGGCGAGGGAGCAGTACTTC. Translating it yields CASSQGRAAGAREQYF.

This clone was counted between two and nine times. This chain connects TRBV7-2 to TRBJ2-1; 9 positions match TRBD2. CDR3 length equals 15 residues. Per germline, CDR1 SGHTA and CDR2 FQGNSA. Trimming took 0 bases from V and 8 from J; bases not matched to a gene: 5. CDR3 sequence (DNA): TGTGCCAGCAGCTTAGCGGGGTTAGCGGGAGATGAGCAGTTCTTC. Translation gives CASSLAGLAGDEQFF.

This chain uses TRBV7-3 with TRBJ2-1; 9 nucleotides agree with TRBD1. The CDR3 is 17 amino acids. The germline V gene encodes CDR1 SGHTA and CDR2 FQGTGA. Trimming took 5 bases from V and 0 from J; bases not matched to a gene: 8. The CDR3 DNA is TGTGCCAGCAGCCCAAGACCGGACAGGGGCTCCTACAATGAGCAGTTCTTC. Protein product: CASSPRPDRGSYNEQFF.

V gene TRBV6-1 combines with J gene TRBJ2-7; the match to TRBD1 covers 9 bases. Trimming took 4 bases from V and 4 from J; bases not matched to a gene: 11. CDR1 and CDR2 (germline): MNHNS, SASEGT. CDR3 size: 16 residues. CDR3 DNA: TGTGCCAGCAGTGCGCGGACAGGGGTGAGCGGATACGAGCAGTACTTC. Translation gives CASSARTGVSGYEQYF.

V and J are TRBV5-1 and TRBJ1-1; the match to TRBD1 covers 7 bases. V shed 3 bases, J shed 4 bases, and the junction held 12 bases outside the gene matches. The CDR3 extends over 16 amino acids. In germline, CDR1 is SGHRS, CDR2 YFSETQ. The CDR3 nucleotides read TGCGCCAGCAGCTCCGCAGGGGGTCGATTTGGCACTGAAGCTTTCTTT. Translation gives CASSSAGGRFGTEAFF.

The chain has TRBV14 and TRBJ2-3; D perhaps matches TRBD2 (5 bases). The germline V gene encodes CDR1 SGHDN and CDR2 FVKESK. CDR3 length equals 13 residues. Trimming removed 4 bases from V and 8 bases from J, with 13 bases in between. CDR3 loop: CASSRALGSTQYF. The CDR3 coding sequence is TGTGCCAGCAGCCGCGCCCTTGGGAGTACGCAGTATTTT.

CDR3 protein: CASSLAANYGYTF. DNA of the CDR3: TGTGCCAGCAGTTTGGCGGCGAACTATGGCTACACCTTC. V and J are TRBV27 and TRBJ1-2; D gene ambiguous. Germline loops: CDR1 MNHEY, CDR2 SMNVEV (reference sequence). The CDR3 is 13 residues long. The V gene lost 3 bases and the J gene lost 2 bases, with 7 bases spanning the gap.